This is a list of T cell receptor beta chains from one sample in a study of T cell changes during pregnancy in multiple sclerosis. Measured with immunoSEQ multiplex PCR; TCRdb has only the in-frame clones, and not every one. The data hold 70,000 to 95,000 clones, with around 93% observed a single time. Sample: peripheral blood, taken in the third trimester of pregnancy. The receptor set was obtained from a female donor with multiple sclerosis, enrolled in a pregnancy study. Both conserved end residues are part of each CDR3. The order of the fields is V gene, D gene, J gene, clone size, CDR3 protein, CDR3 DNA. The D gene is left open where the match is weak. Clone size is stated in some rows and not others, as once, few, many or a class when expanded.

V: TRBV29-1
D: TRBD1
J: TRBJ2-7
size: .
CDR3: CSVETGPYEQYF
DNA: TGCAGCGTTGAGACAGGGCCCTACGAGCAGTACTTC

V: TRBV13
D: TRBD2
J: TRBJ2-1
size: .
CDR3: CASSVRRTSNNEQFF
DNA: TGTGCCAGCAGCGTAAGGAGGACTAGCAACAATGAGCAGTTCTTC

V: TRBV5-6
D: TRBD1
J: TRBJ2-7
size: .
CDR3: CASSLVDRVDEQYF
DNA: TGTGCCAGCAGCTTGGTGGACAGGGTGGACGAGCAGTACTTC

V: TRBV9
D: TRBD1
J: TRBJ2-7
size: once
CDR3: CASSPRQGWSYEQYF
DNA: TGTGCCAGCAGCCCGCGACAGGGATGGTCCTACGAGCAGTACTTC

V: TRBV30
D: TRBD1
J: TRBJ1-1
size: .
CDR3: CAWRARSPQGDSTEAFF
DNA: TGTGCCTGGAGAGCGCGTTCCCCTCAGGGGGACTCCACTGAAGCTTTCTTT

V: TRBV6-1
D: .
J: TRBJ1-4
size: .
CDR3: CASSEAPGFWEKLFF
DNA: TGTGCCAGCAGTGAAGCGCCAGGGTTTTGGGAAAAACTGTTTTTT

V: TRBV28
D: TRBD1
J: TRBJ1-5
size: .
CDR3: CASSLTGKRNQPQHF
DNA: TGTGCCAGCAGCCTGACAGGGAAGCGCAATCAGCCCCAGCATTTT

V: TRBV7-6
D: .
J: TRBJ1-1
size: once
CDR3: CASSLVLGSTEAFF
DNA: TGTGCCAGCAGCTTAGTCTTAGGGAGCACTGAAGCTTTCTTT

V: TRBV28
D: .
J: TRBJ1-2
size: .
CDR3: CASSHRYGYTF
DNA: TGTGCCAGCAGCCACAGGTATGGCTACACCTTC

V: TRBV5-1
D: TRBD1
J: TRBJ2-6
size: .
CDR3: CASSLAGTGGSGANVLTF
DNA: TGCGCCAGCAGCTTGGCCGGAACAGGGGGCTCTGGGGCCAACGTCCTGACTTTC

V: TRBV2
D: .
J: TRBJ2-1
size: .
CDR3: CASSAVAVTYNEQFF
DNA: TGTGCCAGCAGTGCGGTAGCCGTTACCTACAATGAGCAGTTCTTC

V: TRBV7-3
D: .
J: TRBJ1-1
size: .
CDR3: CASSPRGLNTEAFF
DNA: TGTGCCAGCAGCCCGAGGGGACTAAACACTGAAGCTTTCTTT

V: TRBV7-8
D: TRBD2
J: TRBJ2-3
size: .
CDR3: CASSFSWASGPGMDTQYF
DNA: TGTGCCAGCAGCTTCAGCTGGGCTAGCGGCCCAGGGATGGATACGCAGTATTTT

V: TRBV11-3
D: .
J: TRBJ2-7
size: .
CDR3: CASSPTSSYEQYF
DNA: TGTGCCAGCAGTCCTACGAGCTCCTACGAGCAGTACTTC

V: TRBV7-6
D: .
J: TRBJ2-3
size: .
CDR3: CASSYSGSFQGTDTQYF
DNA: TGTGCCAGCAGCTACAGCGGGTCATTCCAGGGCACAGATACGCAGTATTTT

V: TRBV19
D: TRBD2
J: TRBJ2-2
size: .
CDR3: CASTQMGGTGELFF
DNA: TGTGCCAGTACCCAAATGGGAGGGACCGGGGAGCTGTTTTTT

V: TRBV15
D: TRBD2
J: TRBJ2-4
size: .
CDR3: CATSRGIWGELAGGPGVSKNIQYF
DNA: TGTGCCACCAGCAGAGGCATTTGGGGCGAGCTAGCGGGAGGGCCTGGTGTATCCAAAAACATTCAGTACTTC

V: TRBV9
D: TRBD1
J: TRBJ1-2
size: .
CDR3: CASSVGGQALYGYTF
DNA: TGTGCCAGCAGCGTAGGAGGACAGGCGCTCTATGGCTACACCTTC

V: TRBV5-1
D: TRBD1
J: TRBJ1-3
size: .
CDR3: CASSPDRASSGNTIYF
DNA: TGCGCCAGCAGCCCGGACAGGGCGAGCTCTGGAAACACCATATATTTT

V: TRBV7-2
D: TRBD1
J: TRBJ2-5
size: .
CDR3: CASSSPRGGTGGQETQYF
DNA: TGTGCCAGCAGCTCACCCAGGGGAGGGACAGGGGGCCAAGAGACCCAGTACTTC

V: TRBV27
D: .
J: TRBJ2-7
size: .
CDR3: CASSFNSNYEQYF
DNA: TGTGCCAGCAGTTTCAACAGTAACTACGAGCAGTACTTC

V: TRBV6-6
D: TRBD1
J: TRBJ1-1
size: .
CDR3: CASNPGRGPTEAFF
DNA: TGTGCCAGCAACCCAGGAAGGGGGCCAACTGAAGCTTTCTTT

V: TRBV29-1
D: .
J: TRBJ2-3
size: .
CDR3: CSVDGLASTDTQYF
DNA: TGCAGCGTTGACGGGCTAGCTAGCACAGATACGCAGTATTTT

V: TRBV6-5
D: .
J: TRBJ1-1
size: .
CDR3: CASSQGQFLVTEAFF
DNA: TGTGCCAGCAGCCAAGGACAGTTCCTCGTCACTGAAGCTTTCTTT

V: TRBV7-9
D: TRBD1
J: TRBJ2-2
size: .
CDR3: CASASPDRGNTGELFF
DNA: TGTGCCAGCGCCAGCCCTGACAGGGGGAACACCGGGGAGCTGTTTTTT

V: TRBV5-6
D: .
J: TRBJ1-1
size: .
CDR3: CASSPGPTGGLNTEAFF
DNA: TGTGCCAGCAGCCCAGGTCCTACCGGGGGGTTGAACACTGAAGCTTTCTTT

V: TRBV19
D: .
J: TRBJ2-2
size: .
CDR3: CASSIGGQAGELFF
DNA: TGTGCCAGTAGTATAGGGGGGCAGGCCGGGGAGCTGTTTTTT

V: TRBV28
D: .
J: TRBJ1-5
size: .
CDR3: CASSTRQPQHF
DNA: TGTGCCAGCAGTACACGTCAGCCCCAGCATTTT

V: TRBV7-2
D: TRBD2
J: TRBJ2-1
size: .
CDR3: CASSLGGLGPYNEQFF
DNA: TGTGCCAGCAGCTTAGGGGGACTAGGGCCTTACAATGAGCAGTTCTTC

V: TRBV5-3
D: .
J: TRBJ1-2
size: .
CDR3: CARSLFGGHYGYTF
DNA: TGTGCCAGAAGCTTGTTCGGGGGGCACTATGGCTACACCTTC

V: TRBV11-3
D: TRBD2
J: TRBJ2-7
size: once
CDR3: CASSYSGRTPKEQYF
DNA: TGTGCCAGCAGTTATAGCGGGAGGACCCCTAAGGAGCAGTACTTC

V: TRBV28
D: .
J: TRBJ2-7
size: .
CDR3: CASSLGALRVKYF
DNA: TGTGCCAGCAGTTTAGGGGCGCTACGAGTGAAGTACTTC

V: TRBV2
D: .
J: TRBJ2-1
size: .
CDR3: CASRPTGAAAYNEQFF
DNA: TGTGCCAGCAGGCCCACTGGGGCAGCCGCCTACAATGAGCAGTTCTTC

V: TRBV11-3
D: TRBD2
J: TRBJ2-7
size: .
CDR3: CASSLGSGSYEQYF
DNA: TGTGCCAGCAGCTTGGGTAGCGGGAGCTACGAGCAGTACTTC

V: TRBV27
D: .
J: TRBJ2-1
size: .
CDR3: CASRDQGDSSYNEQFF
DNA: TGTGCCAGCAGGGATCAGGGTGATAGCTCCTACAATGAGCAGTTCTTC

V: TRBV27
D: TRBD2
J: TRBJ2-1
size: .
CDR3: CASTGLAGLSSYNEQFF
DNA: TGTGCCAGTACGGGACTAGCGGGACTAAGCTCCTACAATGAGCAGTTCTTC

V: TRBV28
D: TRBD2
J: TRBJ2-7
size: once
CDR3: CASRGSGIHEQYF
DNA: TGTGCCAGCAGGGGTAGCGGGATCCACGAGCAGTACTTC

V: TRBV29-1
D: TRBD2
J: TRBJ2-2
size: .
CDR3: CSVDVTSGLTGELFF
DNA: TGCAGCGTTGATGTGACTAGCGGGTTAACCGGGGAGCTGTTTTTT

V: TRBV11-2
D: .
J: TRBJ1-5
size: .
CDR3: CASSLGPDTRQPQHF
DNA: TGTGCCAGCAGCTTAGGCCCGGACACCCGCCAGCCCCAGCATTTT

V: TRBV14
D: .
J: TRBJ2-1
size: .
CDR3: CASSQAGLNNEQFF
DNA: TGTGCCAGCAGCCAAGCGGGACTTAACAATGAGCAGTTCTTC

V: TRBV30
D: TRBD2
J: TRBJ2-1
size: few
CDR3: CAWQTGTSGYNEQFF
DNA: TGTGCCTGGCAAACCGGGACTAGCGGCTACAATGAGCAGTTCTTC

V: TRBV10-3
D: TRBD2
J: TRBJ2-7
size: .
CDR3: CAIGTSGRERYEQYF
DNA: TGTGCCATCGGAACTAGCGGGAGGGAGAGATACGAGCAGTACTTC

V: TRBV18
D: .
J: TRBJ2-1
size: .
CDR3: CASSPIDRFNEQFF
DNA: TGTGCCAGCTCACCAATTGACAGATTCAATGAGCAGTTCTTC

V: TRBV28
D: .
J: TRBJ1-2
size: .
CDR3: CASSTAHGGAGYGYTF
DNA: TGTGCCAGCAGTACCGCCCATGGGGGCGCGGGCTATGGCTACACCTTC

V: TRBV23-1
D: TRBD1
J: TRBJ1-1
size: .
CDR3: CASSQSVGTGPNTEAFF
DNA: TGCGCCAGCAGTCAATCTGTGGGGACAGGGCCGAACACTGAAGCTTTCTTT

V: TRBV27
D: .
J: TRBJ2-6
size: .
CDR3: CASSSPYSGANVLTF
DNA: TGTGCCAGCAGCTCCCCCTATAGTGGGGCCAACGTCCTGACTTTC

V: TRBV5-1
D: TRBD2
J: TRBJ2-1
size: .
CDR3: CASSPGTSGYNEQFF
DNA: TGCGCCAGCAGCCCCGGGACTAGCGGTTACAATGAGCAGTTCTTC

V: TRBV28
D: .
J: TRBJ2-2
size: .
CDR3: CAGAGAGDGELFF
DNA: TGTGCCGGGGCAGGGGCCGGGGACGGGGAGCTGTTTTTT

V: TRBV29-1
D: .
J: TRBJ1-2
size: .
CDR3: CSVDSVQGGYTF
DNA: TGCAGCGTTGATTCCGTCCAGGGAGGCTACACCTTC

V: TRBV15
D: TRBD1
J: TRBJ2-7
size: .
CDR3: CATSAGQGAYEQYF
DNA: TGTGCCACCAGCGCTGGACAGGGGGCCTACGAGCAGTACTTC

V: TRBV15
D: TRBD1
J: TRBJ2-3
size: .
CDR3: CATSSGNRGPLDTQYF
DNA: TGTGCCACCAGCAGTGGGAACAGGGGCCCACTAGATACGCAGTATTTT

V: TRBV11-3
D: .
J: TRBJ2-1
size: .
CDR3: CASSRSRNEQFF
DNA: TGTGCCAGCAGCCGGAGCCGCAATGAGCAGTTCTTC

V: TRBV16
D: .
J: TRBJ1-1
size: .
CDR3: CASSQSIWRGRDTEAFF
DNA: TGTGCCAGCAGCCAATCGATCTGGCGGGGTAGGGACACTGAAGCTTTCTTT